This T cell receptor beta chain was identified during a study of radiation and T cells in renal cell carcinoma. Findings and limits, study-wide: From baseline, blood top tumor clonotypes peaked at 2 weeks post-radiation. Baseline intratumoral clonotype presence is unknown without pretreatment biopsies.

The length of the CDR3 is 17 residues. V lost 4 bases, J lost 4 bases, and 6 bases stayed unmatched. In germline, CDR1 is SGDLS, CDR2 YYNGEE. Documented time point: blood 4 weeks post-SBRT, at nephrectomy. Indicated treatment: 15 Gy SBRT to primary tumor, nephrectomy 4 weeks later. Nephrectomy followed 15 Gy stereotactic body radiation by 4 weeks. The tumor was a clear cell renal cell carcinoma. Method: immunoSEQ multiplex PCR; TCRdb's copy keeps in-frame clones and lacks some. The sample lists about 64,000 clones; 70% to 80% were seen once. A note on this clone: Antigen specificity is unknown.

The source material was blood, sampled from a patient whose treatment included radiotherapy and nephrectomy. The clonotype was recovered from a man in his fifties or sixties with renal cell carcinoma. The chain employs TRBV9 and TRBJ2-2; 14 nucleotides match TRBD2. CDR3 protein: CASSPGTSGRGTGELFF. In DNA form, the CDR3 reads TGTGCCAGCAGCCCCGGGACTAGCGGGAGAGGCACCGGGGAGCTGTTTTTT.